The clone carrying this TCR beta chain was detected ten times or more. Its antigen remains unidentified. The germline V and J ends were trimmed by 0 bases and 0 bases, with 7 bases remaining between them. Germline V gene data show CDR1 as SGDLS and CDR2 as YYNGEE. CDR3 length: 14 amino acids. Arm-PCR with iRepertoire HTBI primers amplified the CDR3 regions for these TCR beta libraries. TCRdb recomputed calls from the multiplex PCR reads with MiXCR, one row per CDR3 protein. The data hold fewer than 350,000 distinct CDR3 sequences, with 18% observed a single time. This entry is derived from a study of regulatory T cells in long-lasting Graves disease. Whole-study results and caveats: Shared public clonotypes totalled about 2,700 in persistent patients, compared with some 920 in new patients.

Time point specified: newly diagnosed GD, antithyroid drugs for less than 3 months. Generation of the TCR library employed RNA extracted from PBMCs. The chain uses TRBV9 and TRBJ2-7; D possibly corresponds to TRBD2 (5 bases). Sequences were derived from peripheral blood mononuclear cells (PBMCs), sampled at new diagnosis, from a patient treated with antithyroid drugs. The TCR comes from a female donor with Graves disease. The CDR3 spells CASSVEADSYEQYF. The CDR3 DNA sequence: TGTGCCAGCAGCGTAGAAGCGGACTCCTACGAGCAGTACTTC. The variable domain in full, with the rest retrieved from reference TRBV9 and TRBJ2-7, is DSGVTQTPKHLITATGQRVTLRCSPRSGDLSVYWYQQSLDQGLQFLIQYYNGEERAKGNILERFSAQQFPDLHSELNLSSLELGDSALYFCASSVEADSYEQYFGPGTRLTVT.